This T cell receptor (beta chain) was sequenced in a study of blood T cell repertoires in COVID-19. About the study: Samples taken during acute and convalescent COVID-19 were collected in the United States, Italy and Spain. PBMCs, B-cell-depleted T cells, or T cells were the source of the cDNA or gDNA that made up the material.

Seattle researchers signed up patients amid active infection and tracked them longitudinally. V lost 3 bases to trimming and J lost 8 bases; unmatched junction nucleotides: 7. The CDR3 is made up of 15 amino acids. Looked up from germline, CDR1 is LNHDA and CDR2 is SQIVND (reference sequence). Methods used by the authors: Reference gene primers were amplified, and this amplification served to estimate nucleated cell counts. This table comes from immunoSEQ multiplex PCR, and its TCRdb copy is limited to in-frame clones, with some not included. V, J and clone size reflect that table, while D and trimming were determined from the DNA. The data hold some 150,000 clones, with about 85% observed a single time.

This clonotype originated in a man aged 60 to 75 with COVID-19, enrolled during active disease. The chain couples TRBV19 to TRBJ1-6, with TRBD1 matching 7 bases. Sample: peripheral blood. The DNA of the CDR3 is TGTGCCAGTAGTATTGGCGACAGGGTGGATTCACCCCTCCACTTT. It specifies CASSIGDRVDSPLHF.